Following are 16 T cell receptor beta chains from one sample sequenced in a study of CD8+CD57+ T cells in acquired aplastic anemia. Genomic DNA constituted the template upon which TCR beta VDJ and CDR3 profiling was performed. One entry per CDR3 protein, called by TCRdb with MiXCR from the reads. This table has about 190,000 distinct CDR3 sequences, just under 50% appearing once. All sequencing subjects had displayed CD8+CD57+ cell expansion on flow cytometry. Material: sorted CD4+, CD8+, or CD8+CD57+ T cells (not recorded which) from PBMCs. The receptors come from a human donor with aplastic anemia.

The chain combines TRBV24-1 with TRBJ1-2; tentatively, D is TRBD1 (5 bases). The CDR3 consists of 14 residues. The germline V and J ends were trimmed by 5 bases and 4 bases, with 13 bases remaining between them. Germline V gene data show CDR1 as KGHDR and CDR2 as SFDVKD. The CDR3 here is CATSAGATLYGYTF. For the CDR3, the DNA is TGTGCCACCAGTGCCGGGGCAACCCTCTATGGCTACACCTTC.

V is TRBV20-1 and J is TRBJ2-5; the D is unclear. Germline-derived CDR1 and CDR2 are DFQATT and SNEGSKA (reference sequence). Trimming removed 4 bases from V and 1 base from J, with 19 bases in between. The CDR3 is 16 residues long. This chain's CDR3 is CSANPTQNRAQETQYF. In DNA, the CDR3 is TGCAGTGCTAACCCAACACAGAACAGAGCCCAAGAGACCCAGTACTTC.

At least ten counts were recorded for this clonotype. CDR3 nucleotides: TGCAGTGCTAGTGATGGGCTAGCGACTTACAATGAGCAGTTCTTC. As protein: CSASDGLATYNEQFF. The chain has TRBV20-1 and TRBJ2-1, with D maybe TRBD2 (6 bases). Germline V gene data show CDR1 as DFQATT and CDR2 as SNEGSKA (reference sequence). V was trimmed by 3 bases and J by 4 bases, leaving 16 bases between them. The CDR3 consists of 15 residues.

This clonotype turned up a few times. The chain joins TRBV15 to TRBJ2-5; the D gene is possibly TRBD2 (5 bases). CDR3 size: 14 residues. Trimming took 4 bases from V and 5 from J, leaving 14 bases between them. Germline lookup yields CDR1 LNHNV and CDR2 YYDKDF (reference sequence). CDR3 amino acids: CATSIGGEGETQYF. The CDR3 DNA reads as TGTGCCACCAGCATTGGAGGAGAAGGGGAGACCCAGTACTTC.

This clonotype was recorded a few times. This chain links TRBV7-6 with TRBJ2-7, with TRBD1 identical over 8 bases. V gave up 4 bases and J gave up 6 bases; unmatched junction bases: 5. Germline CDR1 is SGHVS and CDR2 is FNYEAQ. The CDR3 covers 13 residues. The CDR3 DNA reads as TGTGCCAGCAGCTCCCGTACAGGGGGCGAGCAGTACTTC. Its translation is CASSSRTGGEQYF.

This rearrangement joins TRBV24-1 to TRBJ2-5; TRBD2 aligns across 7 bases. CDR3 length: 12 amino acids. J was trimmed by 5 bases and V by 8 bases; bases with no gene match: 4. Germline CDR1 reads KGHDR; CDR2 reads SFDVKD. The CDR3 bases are TGTGCCACCAAGGGAGGGACGGAGACCCAGTACTTC. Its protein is CATKGGTETQYF.

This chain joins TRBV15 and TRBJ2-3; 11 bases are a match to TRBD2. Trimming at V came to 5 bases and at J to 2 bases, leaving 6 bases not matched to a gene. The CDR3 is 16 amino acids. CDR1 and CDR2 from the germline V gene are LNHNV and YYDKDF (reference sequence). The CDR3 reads CATSALAGAITDTQYF. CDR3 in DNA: TGTGCCACCAGCGCACTAGCGGGGGCCATCACAGATACGCAGTATTTT.

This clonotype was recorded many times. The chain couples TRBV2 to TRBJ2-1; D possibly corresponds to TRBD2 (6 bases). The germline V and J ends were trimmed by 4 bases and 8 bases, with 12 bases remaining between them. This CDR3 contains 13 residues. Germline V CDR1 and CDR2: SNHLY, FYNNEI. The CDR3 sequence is CASSGFPGDEQFF. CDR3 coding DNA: TGTGCCAGCAGTGGTTTCCCGGGGGATGAGCAGTTCTTC. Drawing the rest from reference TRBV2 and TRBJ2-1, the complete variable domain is EPEVTQTPSHQVTQMGQEVILRCVPISNHLYFYWYRQILGQKVEFLVSFYNNEISEKSEIFDDQFSVERPDGSNFTLKIRSTKLEDSAMYFCASSGFPGDEQFFGPGTRLTVL.

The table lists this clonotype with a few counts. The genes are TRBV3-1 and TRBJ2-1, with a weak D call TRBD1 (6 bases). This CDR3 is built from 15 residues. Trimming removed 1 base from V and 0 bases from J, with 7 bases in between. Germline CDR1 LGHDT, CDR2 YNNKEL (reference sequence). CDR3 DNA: TGTGCCAGCAGCCAAGGGGACAACTCCTACAATGAGCAGTTCTTC. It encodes CASSQGDNSYNEQFF.

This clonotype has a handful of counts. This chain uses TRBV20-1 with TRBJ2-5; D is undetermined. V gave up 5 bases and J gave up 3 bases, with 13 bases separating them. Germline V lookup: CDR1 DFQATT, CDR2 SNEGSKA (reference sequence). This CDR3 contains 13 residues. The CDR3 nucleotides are TGCAGTGCTGACCAAACCCGGGAAGAGACCCAGTACTTC. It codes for CSADQTREETQYF.

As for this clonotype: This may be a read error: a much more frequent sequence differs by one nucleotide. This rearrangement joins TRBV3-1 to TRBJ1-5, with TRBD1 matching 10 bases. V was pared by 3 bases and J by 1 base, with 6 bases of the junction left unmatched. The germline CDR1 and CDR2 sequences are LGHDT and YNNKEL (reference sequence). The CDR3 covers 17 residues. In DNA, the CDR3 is TGTGCCAGCAGCCAGGGACAGGGGAGGGCAAGCAATCAGCCCCAGCATTTT. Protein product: CASSQGQGRASNQPQHF.

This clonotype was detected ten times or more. CDR3 residues: CSARAAAGVNTIYF. DNA for the CDR3: TGCAGTGCTAGGGCTGCCGCAGGGGTGAACACCATATATTTT. This sequence joins TRBV20-1 and TRBJ1-3, with a weak D call TRBD1 (6 bases). Germline V lookup: CDR1 DFQATT, CDR2 SNEGSKA (reference sequence). The length of the CDR3 is 14 residues. The V and J ends lost 3 bases and 7 bases respectively, with 16 bases between them.

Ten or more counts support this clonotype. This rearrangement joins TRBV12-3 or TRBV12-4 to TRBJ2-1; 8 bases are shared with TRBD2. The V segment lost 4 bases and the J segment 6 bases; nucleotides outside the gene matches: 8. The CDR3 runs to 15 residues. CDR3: CASSWATGGRNEQFF. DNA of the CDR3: TGTGCCAGCAGTTGGGCTACGGGAGGGCGCAATGAGCAGTTCTTC.

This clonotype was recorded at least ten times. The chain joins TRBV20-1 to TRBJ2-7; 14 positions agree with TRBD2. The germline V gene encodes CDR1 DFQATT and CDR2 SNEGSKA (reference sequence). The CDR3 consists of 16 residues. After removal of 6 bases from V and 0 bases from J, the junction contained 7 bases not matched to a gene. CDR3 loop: CSAGTSGRRSSYEQYF. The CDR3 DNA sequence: TGCAGTGCGGGGACTAGCGGGAGAAGAAGCTCCTACGAGCAGTACTTC.

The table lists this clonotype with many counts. CDR3 sequence (DNA): TGTGCCAGTAGTATAGACAAGCTGGCTAGCGTGCTAGATACGCAGTATTTT. Amino acids: CASSIDKLASVLDTQYF. J is TRBJ2-3 and V is TRBV19; tentative D call: TRBD2 (6 bases). The ends were cut back, 0 bases at V and 5 bases at J, with 18 bases in the middle. This CDR3 is 17 amino acids long. Germline lookup yields CDR1 LNHDA and CDR2 SQIVND (reference sequence).

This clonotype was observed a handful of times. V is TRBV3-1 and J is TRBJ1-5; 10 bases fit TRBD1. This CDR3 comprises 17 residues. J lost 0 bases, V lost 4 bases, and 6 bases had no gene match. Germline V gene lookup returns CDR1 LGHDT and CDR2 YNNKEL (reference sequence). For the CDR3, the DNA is TGTGCCAGCAGCCCGGGGACAGGGGCCGTTAGCAATCAGCCCCAGCATTTT. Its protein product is CASSPGTGAVSNQPQHF.